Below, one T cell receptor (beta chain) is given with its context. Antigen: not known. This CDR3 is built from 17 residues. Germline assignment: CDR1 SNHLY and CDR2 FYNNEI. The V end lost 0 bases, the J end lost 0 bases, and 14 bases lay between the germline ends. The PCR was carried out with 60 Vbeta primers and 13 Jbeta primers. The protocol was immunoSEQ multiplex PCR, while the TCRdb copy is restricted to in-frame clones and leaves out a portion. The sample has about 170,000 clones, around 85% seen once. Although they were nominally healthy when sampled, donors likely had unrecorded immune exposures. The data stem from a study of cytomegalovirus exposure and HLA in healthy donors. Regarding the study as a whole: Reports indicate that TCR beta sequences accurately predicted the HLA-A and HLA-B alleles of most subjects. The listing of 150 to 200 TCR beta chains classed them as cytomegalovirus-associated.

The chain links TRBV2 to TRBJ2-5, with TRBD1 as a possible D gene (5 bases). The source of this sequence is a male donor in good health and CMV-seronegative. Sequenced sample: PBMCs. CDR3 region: CASSEALQGFYQETQYF. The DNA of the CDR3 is TGTGCCAGCAGTGAAGCGCTTCAGGGATTCTACCAAGAGACCCAGTACTTC.